These 17 T cell receptor beta chains came from one sample sequenced in a study of blood T cell repertoires in COVID-19. This table comes from immunoSEQ multiplex PCR, and its TCRdb copy is limited to in-frame clones, with some not included. Of a few hundred thousand clones listed, 80% to 90% were seen once; the top ten hold approximately 7.8%. Sequenced sample: peripheral blood. The source is a woman in her forties or fifties who had recovered from COVID-19.

The rearrangement uses TRBV15 and TRBJ2-1; D possibly corresponds to TRBD1 (6 bases). This CDR3 spans 15 amino acids. V lost 3 bases, J lost 1 base, and 10 bases lay in between. Germline V lookup: CDR1 LNHNV, CDR2 YYDKDF (reference sequence). The CDR3 spells CATSSETGSYNEQFF. The CDR3 DNA follows: TGTGCCACCAGCAGCGAAACAGGGTCCTACAATGAGCAGTTCTTC. The whole variable domain, filled in from reference TRBV15 and TRBJ2-1, reads DAMVIQNPRYQVTQFGKPVTLSCSQTLNHNVMYWYQQKSSQAPKLLFHYYDKDFNNEADTPDNFQSRRPNTSFCFLDIRSPGLGDTAMYLCATSSETGSYNEQFFGPGTRLTVL.

The V gene is TRBV18, the J gene TRBJ1-2; 7 nucleotides match TRBD1. Losses at the gene ends were 6 bases for V and 6 bases for J; bases not matched to a gene: 13. The CDR3 consists of 15 residues. Germline loops: CDR1 KGHSH, CDR2 LQKENI. The CDR3 DNA follows: TGTGCCAGCTCTCCCCAGACAGGGACAAAAGATGGCTACACCTTC. It yields the protein CASSPQTGTKDGYTF.

The chain carries TRBV6-5 and TRBJ1-4, with unresolved D. Germline assignment: CDR1 MNHEY and CDR2 SVGAGI. Deletions cut 6 bases from V and 8 bases from J, with 16 bases between. The CDR3 spans 14 residues. The CDR3 is CASSRSQRGEKLFF. Here the CDR3 DNA reads TGTGCCAGCAGCCGCTCTCAACGAGGGGAAAAACTGTTTTTT.

The chain couples TRBV23-1 to TRBJ1-1, with D tentatively TRBD1 (6 bases). TRBV23-1 is sorted into the ORF group, with uncertain function. This CDR3 has 15 residues. V was pared by 2 bases and J by 1 base, with 11 bases between. CDR3 region: CASSQQETGNTEAFF. Here the CDR3 DNA reads TGCGCCAGCAGTCAACAGGAGACAGGGAACACTGAAGCTTTCTTT.

The V gene is TRBV7-2, the J gene TRBJ2-1; 9 bases agree with TRBD1. The CDR3 is 16 residues long. Germline CDR1 reads SGHTA; CDR2 reads FQGNSA. Germline trimming cut 6 bases from V and 0 bases from J; bases unmatched to any gene: 6. The DNA of the CDR3 is TGTGCCAGCAGGCGGACAGGGGTTGGCTCCTACAATGAGCAGTTCTTC. Its protein product is CASRRTGVGSYNEQFF. The full variable domain, completed using reference TRBV7-2 and TRBJ2-1, is GAGVSQSPSNKVTEKGKDVELRCDPISGHTALYWYRQSLGQGLEFLIYFQGNSAPDKSGLPSDRFSAERTGGSVSTLTIQRTQQEDSAVYLCASRRTGVGSYNEQFFGPGTRLTVL.

This clone occurred once. The V and J genes are TRBV3-1 (or the pseudogene TRBV3-2) and TRBJ2-5, with D possibly TRBD2 on 6 matching bases. This CDR3 spans 17 amino acids. Germline CDR1 is LGHDT and CDR2 is YNNKEL (reference sequence). V lost 2 bases, J lost 7 bases, and 23 bases lay in between. CDR3: CASSQRTGLRSEGTQYF. In DNA, the CDR3 is TGTGCCAGCAGCCAAAGGACGGGACTGAGGAGTGAGGGGACCCAGTACTTC.

The chain recombines TRBV4-2 with TRBJ2-3; D is unclear. Germline-derived CDR1 and CDR2 are LGHNA and YNFKEQ. The V and J ends lost 2 bases and 0 bases respectively, with 15 bases between them. This CDR3 is built from 17 residues. The CDR3: CASSQSNDITSTDTQYF. As DNA, the CDR3 is TGTGCCAGCAGCCAAAGTAACGACATTACCAGCACAGATACGCAGTATTTT.

The rearrangement uses TRBV7-2 and TRBJ2-2, with 10 bases aligning to TRBD2. The CDR3 consists of 16 residues. V was pared by 4 bases and J by 5 bases, with 7 bases of the junction left unmatched. Germline-derived CDR1 and CDR2 are SGHTA and FQGNSA. In nucleotides, the CDR3 is TGTGCCAGCAGCTACTCTAGCGGGGGTACTACCGGGGAGCTGTTTTTT. Translation: CASSYSSGGTTGELFF.

The chain employs TRBV7-8 and TRBJ2-7, with a possible D match to TRBD2 (5 bases). This CDR3 is 15 amino acids long. Germline V gene data show CDR1 as SGHVS and CDR2 as FQNEAQ. The germline V and J ends were trimmed by 1 base and 1 base, with 11 bases remaining between them. In DNA, the CDR3 is TGTGCCAGCAGCTTAGAGAGGGTACAGTCCTACGAGCAGTACTTC. Translated, it gives CASSLERVQSYEQYF.

This clone turned up a few times. The chain recombines TRBV27 with TRBJ2-7; D remains ambiguous. Trimming cost V 5 bases and J 6 bases, with 14 bases left between them. The CDR3 consists of 13 residues. CDR1 and CDR2 (germline): MNHEY, SMNVEV (reference sequence). In DNA form, the CDR3 reads TGTGCCAGCAGTCCCTCGTCATACACCGAGCAGTACTTC. Translation: CASSPSSYTEQYF.

V usage is TRBV11-2 and J usage is TRBJ1-2, with D unclear. The CDR3 is made up of 16 amino acids. Trimming stripped 1 base from V and 0 bases from J, with 12 bases between. Germline assignment: CDR1 SGHAT and CDR2 FQNNGV. CDR3 residues: CASSLVASGANYGYTF. The CDR3 coding sequence is TGTGCCAGCAGCTTAGTTGCGTCGGGAGCTAACTATGGCTACACCTTC. Full variable domain (outside the CDR3, taken from reference TRBV11-2 and TRBJ1-2): EAGVAQSPRYKIIEKRQSVAFWCNPISGHATLYWYQQILGQGPKLLIQFQNNGVVDDSQLPKDRFSAERLKGVDSTLKIQPAKLEDSAVYLCASSLVASGANYGYTFGSGTRLTVV.

The rearrangement uses TRBV29-1 and TRBJ2-3; D not resolved. Germline lookup yields CDR1 SQVTM and CDR2 ANQGSEA. Trimming shortened V by 3 bases and J by 1 base, and 8 bases separated the two germline ends. This CDR3 spans 13 amino acids. The CDR3 is CSVEPGGTDTQYF. The CDR3 bases are TGCAGCGTTGAGCCCGGAGGCACAGATACGCAGTATTTT.

This clone was seen once. The V call is TRBV5-1, the J call TRBJ2-3, with D possibly being TRBD2 (7 bases). CDR1 and CDR2 (germline): SGHRS, YFSETQ. The CDR3 has 15 amino acids. Trimming removed 4 bases from V and 0 bases from J, with 12 bases in between. CDR3 amino acids: CASSPGGTSTDTQYF. DNA for the CDR3: TGCGCCAGCAGCCCGGGGGGCACTAGCACAGATACGCAGTATTTT. The entire variable domain, with the rest obtained from reference TRBV5-1 and TRBJ2-3, is as follows: KAGVTQTPRYLIKTRGQQVTLSCSPISGHRSVSWYQQTPGQGLQFLFEYFSETQRNKGNFPGRFSGRQFSNSRSEMNVSTLELGDSALYLCASSPGGTSTDTQYFGPGTRLTVL.

The CDR3 nucleotides read TGCAGCGTTGAAGATCCGTACAGCGCGGGCTATGGCTACACCTTC. Protein sequence: CSVEDPYSAGYGYTF. V is TRBV29-1 and J is TRBJ1-2; D gene ambiguous. CDR3 length: 15 residues. Germline loops: CDR1 SQVTM, CDR2 ANQGSEA. Deletions cut 0 bases from V and 4 bases from J, with 15 bases between.

This clone was seen only once. The chain joins TRBV15 to TRBJ2-2; D is perhaps TRBD1 (5 bases). This CDR3 contains 17 residues. The ends were cut back, 3 bases at V and 4 bases at J, with 18 bases in the middle. Germline V CDR1 and CDR2: LNHNV, YYDKDF (reference sequence). In nucleotides, the CDR3 is TGTGCCACCAGCAGGGCTTTTAGCCAGGGTCGCACCGGGGAGCTGTTTTTT. Protein: CATSRAFSQGRTGELFF.

The chain has TRBV11-3 and TRBJ2-3; maybe TRBD1 (5 bases). V lost 5 bases, J lost 5 bases, and 11 bases lay in between. The CDR3 is 13 residues long. CDR1 and CDR2 from the germline V gene are SGHNT and YENEEA. CDR3 coding DNA: TGTGCCAGCAGCCCCCACCAGGGAGATACGCAGTATTTT. This encodes CASSPHQGDTQYF.

The chain couples TRBV28 to TRBJ2-5; TRBD1 matches at 8 bases. CDR1 and CDR2 (germline): MDHEN, SYDVKM. This CDR3 comprises 14 residues. V shed 4 bases and J 4 bases; nucleotides not matched to a gene: 5. CDR3 sequence (DNA): TGTGCCAGCAGTTCAGGGGGCGCGGGAGAGACCCAGTACTTC. Protein product: CASSSGGAGETQYF.